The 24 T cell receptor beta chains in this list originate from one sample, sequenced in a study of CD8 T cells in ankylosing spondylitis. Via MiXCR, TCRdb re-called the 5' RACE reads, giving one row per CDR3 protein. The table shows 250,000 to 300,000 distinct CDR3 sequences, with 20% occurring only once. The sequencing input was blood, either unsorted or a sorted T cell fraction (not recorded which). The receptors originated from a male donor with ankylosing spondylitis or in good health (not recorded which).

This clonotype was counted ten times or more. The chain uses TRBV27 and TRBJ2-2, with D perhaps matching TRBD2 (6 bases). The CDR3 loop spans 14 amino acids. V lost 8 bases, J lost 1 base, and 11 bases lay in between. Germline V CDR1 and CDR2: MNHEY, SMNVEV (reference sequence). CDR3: CASRGTLNTGELFF. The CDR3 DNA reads TGTGCCAGCCGCGGGACTCTGAACACCGGGGAGCTGTTTTTT.

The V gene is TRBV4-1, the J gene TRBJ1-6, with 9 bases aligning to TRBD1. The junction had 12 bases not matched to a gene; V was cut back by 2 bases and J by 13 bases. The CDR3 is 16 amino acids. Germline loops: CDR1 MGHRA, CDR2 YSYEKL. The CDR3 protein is CASSQFRGQGLGPLHF. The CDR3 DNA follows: TGCGCCAGCAGCCAATTCCGGGGACAGGGTTTAGGGCCCCTCCACTTT.

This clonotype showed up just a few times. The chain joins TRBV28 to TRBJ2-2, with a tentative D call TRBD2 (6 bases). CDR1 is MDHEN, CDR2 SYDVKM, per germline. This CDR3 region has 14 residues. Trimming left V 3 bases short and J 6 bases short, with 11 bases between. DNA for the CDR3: TGTGCCAGCAGTTTTCCGGGAGCCTCCGGGGAGCTGTTTTTT. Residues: CASSFPGASGELFF.

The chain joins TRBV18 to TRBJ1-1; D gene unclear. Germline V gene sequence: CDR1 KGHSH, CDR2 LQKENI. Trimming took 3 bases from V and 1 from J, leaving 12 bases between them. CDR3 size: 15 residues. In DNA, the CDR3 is TGTGCCAGCTCACCGACATTTCGACAGAACACTGAAGCTTTCTTT. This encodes CASSPTFRQNTEAFF.

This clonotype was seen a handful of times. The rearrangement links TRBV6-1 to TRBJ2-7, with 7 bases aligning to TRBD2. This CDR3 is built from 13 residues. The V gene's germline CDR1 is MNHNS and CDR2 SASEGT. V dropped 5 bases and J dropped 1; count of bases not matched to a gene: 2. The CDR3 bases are TGTGCCAGCAGTCCGCGGGGGTCCTACGAGCAGTACGTC. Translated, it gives CASSPRGSYEQYV.

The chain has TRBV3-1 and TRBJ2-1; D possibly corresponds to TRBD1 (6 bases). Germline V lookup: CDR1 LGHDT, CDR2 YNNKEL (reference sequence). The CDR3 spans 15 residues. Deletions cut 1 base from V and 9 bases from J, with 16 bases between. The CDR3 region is CASSQGKQGNGEQFF. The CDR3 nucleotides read TGTGCCAGCAGCCAAGGGAAGCAGGGGAACGGTGAGCAGTTCTTC.

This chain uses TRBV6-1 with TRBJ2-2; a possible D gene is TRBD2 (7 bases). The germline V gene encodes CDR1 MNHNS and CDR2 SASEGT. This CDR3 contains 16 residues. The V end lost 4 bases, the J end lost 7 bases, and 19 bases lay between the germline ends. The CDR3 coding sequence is TGTGCCAGCAGTGCCGTCGAGGGGGGGGGCGGCGGGGAGCTGTTTTTT. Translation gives CASSAVEGGGGGELFF.

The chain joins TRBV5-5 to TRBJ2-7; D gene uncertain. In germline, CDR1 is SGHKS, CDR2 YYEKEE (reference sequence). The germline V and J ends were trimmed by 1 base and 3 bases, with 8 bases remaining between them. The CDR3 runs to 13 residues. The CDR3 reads CASSLFTGYEQYV. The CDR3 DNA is TGTGCCAGCAGCTTGTTTACGGGCTACGAGCAGTACGTC.

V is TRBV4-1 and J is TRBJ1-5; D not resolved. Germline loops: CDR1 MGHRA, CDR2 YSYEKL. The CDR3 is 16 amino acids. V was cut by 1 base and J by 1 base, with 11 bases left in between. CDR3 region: CASSQVGGRSNQPQHF. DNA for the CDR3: TGCGCCAGCAGCCAAGTGGGAGGTAGGAGCAATCAGCCCCAGCATTTT.

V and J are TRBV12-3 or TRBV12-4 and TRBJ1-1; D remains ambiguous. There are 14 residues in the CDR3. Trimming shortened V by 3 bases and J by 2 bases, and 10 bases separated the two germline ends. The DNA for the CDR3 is TGTGCCAGCAGTTTTTCCGGAATAAACACTGAAGCTTTCTTT. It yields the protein CASSFSGINTEAFF.

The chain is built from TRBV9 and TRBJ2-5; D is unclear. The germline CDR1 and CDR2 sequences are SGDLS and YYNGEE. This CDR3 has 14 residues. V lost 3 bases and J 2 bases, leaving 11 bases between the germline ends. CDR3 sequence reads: CASSDPTEQETQYF. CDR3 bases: TGTGCCAGCAGCGACCCGACGGAACAAGAGACCCAGTACTTC.

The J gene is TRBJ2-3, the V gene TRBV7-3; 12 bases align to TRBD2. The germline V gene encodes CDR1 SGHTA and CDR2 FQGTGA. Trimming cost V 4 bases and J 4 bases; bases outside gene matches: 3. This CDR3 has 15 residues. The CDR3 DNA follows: TGTGCCAGCAGCTCTAGCGGGAGGGACCCAGATACGCAGTATTTT. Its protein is CASSSSGRDPDTQYF.

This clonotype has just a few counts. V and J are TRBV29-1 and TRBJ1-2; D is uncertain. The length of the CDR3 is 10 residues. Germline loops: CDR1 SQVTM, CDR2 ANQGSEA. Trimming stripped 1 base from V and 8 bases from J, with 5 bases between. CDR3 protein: CSVEGEGYTF. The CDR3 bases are TGCAGCGTTGAAGGGGAAGGCTACACCTTC.

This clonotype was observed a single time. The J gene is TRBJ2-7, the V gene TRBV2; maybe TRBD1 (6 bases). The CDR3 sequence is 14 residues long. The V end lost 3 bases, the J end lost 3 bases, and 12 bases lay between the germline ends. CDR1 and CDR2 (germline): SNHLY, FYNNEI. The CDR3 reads CASSDILQGYEQYV. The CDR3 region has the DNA TGTGCCAGCAGTGATATCCTACAGGGCTACGAGCAGTACGTC.

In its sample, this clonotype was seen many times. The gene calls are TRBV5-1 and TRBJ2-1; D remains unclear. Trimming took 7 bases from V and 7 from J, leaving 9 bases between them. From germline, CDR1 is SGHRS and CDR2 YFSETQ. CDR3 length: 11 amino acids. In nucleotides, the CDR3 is TGCGCCAGCCGGGTCTTGAATGAGCAGTTCTTC. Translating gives CASRVLNEQFF.

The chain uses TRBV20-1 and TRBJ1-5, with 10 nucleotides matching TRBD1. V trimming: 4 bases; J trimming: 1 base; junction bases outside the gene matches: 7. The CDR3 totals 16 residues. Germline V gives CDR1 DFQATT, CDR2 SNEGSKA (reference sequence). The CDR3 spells CSATNRDRGSNQPQHF. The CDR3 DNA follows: TGCAGTGCTACCAACCGGGACAGGGGAAGCAATCAGCCCCAGCATTTT.

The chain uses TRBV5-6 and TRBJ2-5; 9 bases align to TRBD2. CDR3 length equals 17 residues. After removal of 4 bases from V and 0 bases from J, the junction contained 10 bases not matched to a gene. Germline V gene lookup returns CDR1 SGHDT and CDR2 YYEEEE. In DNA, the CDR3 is TGTGCCAGCAGCACCACAATTAGCGGGGGCCACCAAGAGACCCAGTACTTC. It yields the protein CASSTTISGGHQETQYF.

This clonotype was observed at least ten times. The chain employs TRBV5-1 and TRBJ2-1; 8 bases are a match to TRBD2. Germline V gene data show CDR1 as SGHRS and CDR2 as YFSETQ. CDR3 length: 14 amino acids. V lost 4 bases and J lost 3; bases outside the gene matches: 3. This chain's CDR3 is CASSAGGDYNEQFF. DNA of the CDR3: TGCGCCAGCAGCGCCGGGGGGGACTACAATGAGCAGTTCTTC.

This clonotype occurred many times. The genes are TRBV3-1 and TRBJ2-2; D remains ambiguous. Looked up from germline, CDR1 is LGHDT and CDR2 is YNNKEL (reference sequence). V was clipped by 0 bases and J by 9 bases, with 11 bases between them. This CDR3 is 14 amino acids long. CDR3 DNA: TGTGCCAGCAGCCAAGATTTTGTCCCCCGGGAGCTGTTTTTT. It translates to CASSQDFVPRELFF.

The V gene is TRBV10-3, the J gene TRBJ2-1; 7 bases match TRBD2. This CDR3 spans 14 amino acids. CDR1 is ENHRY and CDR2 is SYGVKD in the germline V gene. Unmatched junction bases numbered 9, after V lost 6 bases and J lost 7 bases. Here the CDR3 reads CAIRKLREGNEQFF. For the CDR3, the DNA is TGTGCCATCAGAAAGTTGAGGGAGGGGAATGAGCAGTTCTTC.

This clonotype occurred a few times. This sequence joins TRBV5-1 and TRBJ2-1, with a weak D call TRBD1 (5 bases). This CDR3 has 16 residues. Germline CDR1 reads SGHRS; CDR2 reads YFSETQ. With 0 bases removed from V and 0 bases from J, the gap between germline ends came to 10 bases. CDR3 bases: TGCGCCAGCAGCTTGGGAGGACATCCCTCCTACAATGAGCAGTTCTTC. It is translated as CASSLGGHPSYNEQFF.

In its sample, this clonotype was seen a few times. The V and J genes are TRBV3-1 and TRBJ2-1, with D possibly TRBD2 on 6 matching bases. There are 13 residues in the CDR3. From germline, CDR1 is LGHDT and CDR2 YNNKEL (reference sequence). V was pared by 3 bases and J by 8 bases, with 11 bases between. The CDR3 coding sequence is TGTGCCAGCAGCCAGCCTCCTAGCGATGAGCAGTTCTTC. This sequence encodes CASSQPPSDEQFF.

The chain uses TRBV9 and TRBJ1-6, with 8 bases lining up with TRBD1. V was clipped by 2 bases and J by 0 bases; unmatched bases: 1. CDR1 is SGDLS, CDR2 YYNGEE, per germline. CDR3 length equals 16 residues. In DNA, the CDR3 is TGTGCCAGCAGCGTTGACAGGGGCTCCTATAATTCACCCCTCCACTTT. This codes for CASSVDRGSYNSPLHF.

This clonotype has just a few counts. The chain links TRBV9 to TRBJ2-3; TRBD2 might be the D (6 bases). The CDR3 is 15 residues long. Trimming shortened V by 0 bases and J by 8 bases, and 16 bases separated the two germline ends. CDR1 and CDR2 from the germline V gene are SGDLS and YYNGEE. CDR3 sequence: CASSVEGLNHATQYF. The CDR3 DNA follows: TGTGCCAGCAGCGTAGAGGGACTTAACCACGCTACGCAGTATTTT.